These 26 T cell receptor beta chains came from one sample sequenced in a study of neoadjuvant nivolumab and ipilimumab in lung cancer. Using immunoSEQ multiplex PCR, the repertoire was profiled, and TCRdb retains in-frame clones only, with some absent. In the table there are fewer than 600 clones, 86% of which are singletons. This sample comprised tumor tissue, obtained before neoadjuvant nivolumab, alone or with ipilimumab. These receptors came from an adult with non-small cell lung cancer.

The chain is built from TRBV29-1 and TRBJ2-5; TRBD1 matches 8 bases. The CDR3 spans 12 residues. V shed 8 bases and J 5 bases; nucleotides not matched to a gene: 7. The germline CDR1 and CDR2 sequences are SQVTM and ANQGSEA. CDR3 DNA: TGCAGCTCAGGGACAGGCGGCGAGACCCAGTACTTC. Translated, it gives CSSGTGGETQYF.

V and J are TRBV11-3 and TRBJ2-5; D possibly corresponds to TRBD2 (6 bases). The CDR3 is 17 amino acids. CDR1 and CDR2 (germline): SGHNT, YENEEA. V shed 0 bases and J shed 2 bases, with 16 bases lying between them. CDR3 sequence: CASSLDQEGVSQETQYF. CDR3 nucleotide sequence: TGTGCCAGCAGCTTAGATCAGGAGGGCGTGAGTCAAGAGACCCAGTACTTC.

The chain employs TRBV19 and TRBJ1-5, with D maybe TRBD1 (5 bases). Germline V lookup: CDR1 LNHDA, CDR2 SQIVND (reference sequence). V lost 5 bases, J lost 6 bases, and 11 bases lay in between. CDR3 length: 13 residues. CDR3 coding DNA: TGTGCCAGTAGTCCACAGGCCGGTCAGCCCCAGCATTTT. Amino acid sequence: CASSPQAGQPQHF.

V gene TRBV11-3 combines with J gene TRBJ2-1, with D possibly TRBD1 on 7 matching bases. Deletions cut 5 bases from V and 2 bases from J, with 16 bases between. The CDR3 covers 16 residues. Germline values: CDR1 SGHNT, CDR2 YENEEA. CDR3 residues: CASSLNRGGTYNEQFF. The CDR3 nucleotides read TGTGCCAGCAGCCTAAACAGGGGCGGGACCTACAATGAGCAGTTCTTC.

This chain connects TRBV7-3 to TRBJ1-1; TRBD1 aligns across 8 bases. V shed 5 bases and J 4 bases; nucleotides not matched to a gene: 3. The CDR3 sequence is 13 residues long. Germline V lookup: CDR1 SGHTA, CDR2 FQGTGA. The CDR3 reads CASSATGGTEAFF. The CDR3 DNA is TGTGCCAGCAGCGCAACAGGGGGCACTGAAGCTTTCTTT.

The rearrangement joins TRBV6-6 to TRBJ1-1; weak D call: TRBD1 (5 bases). V gave up 5 bases and J gave up 8 bases, with 15 bases separating them. There are 13 residues in the CDR3. CDR1 MNHNY and CDR2 SVGAGI come from the germline V gene (reference sequence). CDR3 region: CASSPLRGGEAFF. The DNA of the CDR3 is TGTGCCAGCAGTCCCCTCCGGGGCGGAGAAGCTTTCTTT.

This sequence joins TRBV4-2 and TRBJ1-1, with unresolved D. There are 15 residues in the CDR3. Germline V lookup: CDR1 LGHNA, CDR2 YNFKEQ. Trimming stripped 4 bases from V and 4 bases from J, with 16 bases between. CDR3 amino acids: CASSPVPGEGTEAFF. CDR3 nucleotide sequence: TGTGCCAGCAGCCCCGTCCCCGGGGAGGGCACTGAAGCTTTCTTT.

V is TRBV5-4 and J is TRBJ2-6; D call uncertain. The CDR3 length is 17 residues. Germline assignment: CDR1 SGHNT and CDR2 YYREEE (reference sequence). V was clipped by 9 bases and J by 5 bases, with 24 bases between them. The CDR3 region is CAIHTHTRQSRANVLTF. CDR3 DNA sequence: TGTGCCATCCACACACATACCAGACAAAGTCGGGCCAACGTCCTGACTTTC.

V usage is TRBV4-2 and J usage is TRBJ1-1; no definite D call. CDR1 is LGHNA, CDR2 YNFKEQ, per germline. V lost 4 bases and J 3 bases, leaving 9 bases between the germline ends. The CDR3 is 13 residues long. The CDR3 coding sequence is TGTGCCAGCAGCCCCGGGCCGTACACTGAAGCTTTCTTT. It codes for CASSPGPYTEAFF.

The J gene is TRBJ1-2, the V gene TRBV30; D is ambiguous. The germline V and J ends were trimmed by 0 bases and 5 bases, with 10 bases remaining between them. This CDR3 has 13 residues. The germline CDR1 and CDR2 sequences are GTSNPN and SVGIG (reference sequence). CDR3 loop: CAWSVRGWYGYTF. The CDR3 nucleotides are TGTGCCTGGAGTGTACGGGGTTGGTATGGCTACACCTTC. The full variable domain, completed using reference TRBV30 and TRBJ1-2, is SQTIHQWPATLVQPVGSPLSLECTVEGTSNPNLYWYRQAAGRGLQLLFYSVGIGQISSEVPQNLSASRPQDRQFILSSKKLLLSDSGFYLCAWSVRGWYGYTFGSGTRLTVV.

This clone came up a few times. The CDR3: CASSLSVGGSPYNEQFF. The CDR3 region has the DNA TGTGCCAGCAGTTTATCTGTCGGCGGGAGTCCCTACAATGAGCAGTTCTTC. The V gene is TRBV27, the J gene TRBJ2-1; 7 nucleotides match TRBD2. J was trimmed by 2 bases and V by 0 bases; bases with no gene match: 7. The length of the CDR3 is 17 residues. Looked up from germline, CDR1 is MNHEY and CDR2 is SMNVEV (reference sequence).

In the case of this clone: The germline gene is not matched at one end of the junction; a read error may be the cause. The chain combines TRBV2 with TRBJ1-2; D perhaps matches TRBD1 (5 bases). Per germline, CDR1 SNHLY and CDR2 FYNNEI. The CDR3 sequence is 13 residues long. CDR3 sequence: CASREGENYGYTF. In nucleotides, the CDR3 is TGTGCCAGCAGGGAAGGGGAAAACTATGGCTACACCTTC.

This sequence joins TRBV19 and TRBJ2-4; no clear D. This CDR3 contains 13 residues. Deletions cut 3 bases from V and 0 bases from J, with 3 bases between. CDR1 is LNHDA and CDR2 is SQIVND in the germline V gene (reference sequence). CDR3 sequence: CASSMLAKNIQYF. The CDR3 DNA sequence: TGTGCCAGTAGTATGCTAGCCAAAAACATTCAGTACTTC.

The chain has TRBV7-8 and TRBJ2-3, with 10 bases fitting TRBD2. Germline CDR1 SGHVS, CDR2 FQNEAQ. The V gene end was trimmed by 5 bases and the J gene end by 4 bases; junction bases not matched to a gene: 15. The CDR3 is 18 residues long. The CDR3 nucleotides are TGTGCCAGCAGCACATCCCTAGCGGGAGAGGGCCGCGCAGATACGCAGTATTTT. Translating it yields CASSTSLAGEGRADTQYF.

The chain uses TRBV5-1 and TRBJ2-7; 7 bases agree with TRBD2. CDR3 length: 14 residues. Germline V gene lookup returns CDR1 SGHRS and CDR2 YFSETQ. V was clipped by 0 bases and J by 3 bases; unmatched bases: 3. Here the CDR3 reads CASSLALADYEQYF. In DNA, the CDR3 is TGCGCCAGCAGCTTGGCTCTAGCGGACTACGAGCAGTACTTC.

The chain combines TRBV4-3 with TRBJ2-7; D gene ambiguous. V was clipped by 0 bases and J by 3 bases, with 9 bases between them. The CDR3 covers 14 residues. In germline, CDR1 is LGHNA, CDR2 YSLEER. The CDR3 DNA sequence: TGCGCCAGCAGCCAAGATGACTCACGCTACGAGCAGTACTTC. It is translated as CASSQDDSRYEQYF.

The CDR3 spells CASSRTPTGHYGYTF. CDR3 nucleotides: TGTGCCAGCAGCCGGACCCCCACAGGACACTATGGCTACACCTTC. The chain carries TRBV14 and TRBJ1-2; the D gene is possibly TRBD1 (5 bases). There are 15 residues in the CDR3. The germline gives CDR1 SGHDN, CDR2 FVKESK. Trimming took 4 bases from V and 3 from J, leaving 15 bases between them.

This clone was seen more than once but under ten times. The chain couples TRBV18 to TRBJ2-3, with D perhaps being TRBD1 or TRBD2 (5 bases each). The CDR3 contains 16 residues. The V end was cut by 1 base, the J end by 2 bases, with 13 bases between. In germline, CDR1 is KGHSH, CDR2 LQKENI. The CDR3 here is CASSPQGTVYTDTQYF. In DNA, the CDR3 is TGTGCCAGCTCACCACAAGGGACCGTATACACAGATACGCAGTATTTT.

The V call is TRBV14, the J call TRBJ2-3; D is uncertain. Trimming shortened V by 1 base and J by 11 bases, and 16 bases separated the two germline ends. Germline V gene lookup returns CDR1 SGHDN and CDR2 FVKESK. This CDR3 is 14 amino acids long. CDR3 sequence reads: CASSQVVKSPWQYF. The CDR3 DNA sequence: TGTGCCAGCAGCCAAGTAGTAAAAAGTCCCTGGCAGTATTTT. Variable domain in full (rest from reference TRBV14 and TRBJ2-3): EAGVTQFPSHSVIEKGQTVTLRCDPISGHDNLYWYRRVMGKEIKFLLHFVKESKQDESGMPNNRFLAERTGGTYSTLKVQPAELEDSGVYFCASSQVVKSPWQYFGPGTRLTVL.

The genes are TRBV11-3 and TRBJ2-7, with D possibly being TRBD1 or TRBD2 (7 bases each). CDR1 and CDR2 from the germline V gene are SGHNT and YENEEA. There are 13 residues in the CDR3. V lost 3 bases and J 4 bases, leaving 10 bases between the germline ends. DNA of the CDR3: TGTGCCAGCAGCTTGCAGGGGGGGTACGAGCAGTACTTC. Translating it yields CASSLQGGYEQYF.

The chain joins TRBV13 to TRBJ2-7; D perhaps matches TRBD1 (6 bases). Germline CDR1 PRHDT, CDR2 FYEKMQ (reference sequence). Deletions cut 5 bases from V and 3 bases from J, with 11 bases between. This CDR3 has 13 residues. CDR3: CASSLRTVYEQYF. Here the CDR3 DNA reads TGTGCCAGCAGCCTTCGGACAGTCTACGAGCAGTACTTC.

The chain couples TRBV7-7 to TRBJ2-1; TRBD2 agrees at 7 bases. Germline V gene data show CDR1 as SSHAT and CDR2 as FNYEAQ (reference sequence). This CDR3 contains 15 residues. CDR3 sequence reads: CASSSGTSSYNEQFF. Here the CDR3 DNA reads TGTGCTAGCTCGAGCGGGACGAGCTCCTACAATGAGCAGTTCTTC.

CDR3 residues: CASQLAKAYNEQFF. For the CDR3, the DNA is TGCGCCAGCCAATTGGCTAAAGCCTACAATGAGCAGTTCTTC. The V and J genes are TRBV10-2 and TRBJ2-1; no reliable D call. CDR1 and CDR2 (germline): WSHSY, SAAADI. Trimming removed 8 bases at V and 2 bases at J, with 13 bases between. This CDR3 spans 14 amino acids.

In its sample, this clone was seen once. V usage is TRBV4-3 and J usage is TRBJ2-1; 10 bases are a match to TRBD2. The CDR3 runs to 19 residues. Germline V gives CDR1 LGHNA, CDR2 YSLEER. V lost 4 bases to trimming and J lost 6 bases; unmatched junction nucleotides: 18. CDR3 loop: CASSREKGGAGGFSNEQFF. DNA for the CDR3: TGCGCCAGCAGCCGCGAAAAGGGTGGAGCGGGAGGGTTTAGCAATGAGCAGTTCTTC.

In this sample, this clone turned up once. This chain joins TRBV6-4 and TRBJ1-5; D possibly corresponds to TRBD1 (6 bases). Germline V gives CDR1 MRHNA, CDR2 SNTAGT. The CDR3 contains 13 residues. V was clipped by 3 bases and J by 6 bases, with 9 bases between them. The CDR3 here is CASSEGASQPQHF. The DNA of the CDR3 is TGTGCCAGCAGTGAGGGGGCTAGTCAGCCCCAGCATTTT.

Concerning this clone itself: Mismatch with germline at one junction end may stem from a read error. The genes are TRBV2 and TRBJ1-2; D may be TRBD1 (5 bases). Germline V gives CDR1 SNHLY, CDR2 FYNNEI. The CDR3 runs 13 residues. CDR3 sequence: CDSREGENYGYTF. The CDR3 bases are TGTGACAGCAGGGAAGGGGAAAACTATGGCTACACCTTC.